Listed below are T cell receptor beta chains from one sample, sequenced in a study of T-cell memory formation after mild COVID-19. TCRdb called the 5' RACE reads again in MiXCR, with one record for every CDR3 protein. This table holds some 250,000 distinct CDR3 sequences, approximately 9% found once. The material sequenced was PBMCs or a T cell subset sorted from them (not recorded which). The source of these receptors is a young man who had mild COVID-19 (a few samples of this study predate the infection). Cell type and time point are not known. CDR3s include the opening cysteine and the closing phenylalanine or tryptophan. The D gene is left open where the match is weak. The size field is filled for only some rows; it gives once, few, many or a size class.

D gene,J gene,clone size,V gene,CDR3 DNA,CDR3 protein
TRBD2,TRBJ2-2,NA,TRBV20-1,TGCAGTGCTAGACAGACGCGGGGGGGGAACACCGGGGAGCTGTTTTTT,CSARQTRGGNTGELFF
NA,TRBJ2-3,NA,TRBV5-6,TGTGCCAGCAGCCTGACGGGGCCAAACACAGATACGCAGTATTTT,CASSLTGPNTDTQYF
TRBD2,TRBJ2-1,NA,TRBV6-5,TGTGCCAGCACGAATAGCGGGGAGCAGTTCTTC,CASTNSGEQFF
NA,TRBJ2-3,NA,TRBV20-1,TGCAGTGGGCTAACTAGCACAGATACGCAGTATTTT,CSGLTSTDTQYF
NA,TRBJ2-5,NA,TRBV28,TGTGCCAGCAGTTTATATCCTTCCGGAAGGCCCCAGTACTTC,CASSLYPSGRPQYF
TRBD2,TRBJ2-5,many,TRBV6-1,TGTGCCAGCAGTGGGGGGACTAGCGGGGGCGAGACCCAGTACTTC,CASSGGTSGGETQYF
NA,TRBJ2-2,few,TRBV4-2,TGTGCCAGCAGCCAAGGCCCCGGGACGAACACCGGGGAGCTGTTTTTT,CASSQGPGTNTGELFF
NA,TRBJ2-7,NA,TRBV7-9,TGTGCCAGCAGCTTAGCGGGGGGCGGATCCTACGAGCAGTACTTC,CASSLAGGGSYEQYF
NA,TRBJ1-6,few,TRBV7-2,TGTGCCAGCAGCTTTGGGTGGCCACCCCTCCACTTT,CASSFGWPPLHF
NA,TRBJ2-6,many,TRBV7-8,TGTGCCAGCAGCTTGAAGAGTTCCGGGGCCAACGTCCTGACTTTC,CASSLKSSGANVLTF
TRBD2,TRBJ2-1,NA,TRBV18,TGTGCCAGCTCACCAGGCGGGGGGGCGTTGATCTACAATGAGCAGTTCTTC,CASSPGGGALIYNEQFF
TRBD1,TRBJ1-5,many,TRBV7-2,TGTGCCAGCAGCAAATACAGGGGGACTAGCAATCAGCCCCAGCATTTT,CASSKYRGTSNQPQHF
NA,TRBJ2-3,few,TRBV7-2,TGTGCCAGCAGCCCCCCGCGGGCTTACACAGATACGCAGTATTTT,CASSPPRAYTDTQYF
NA,TRBJ2-1,NA,TRBV7-9,TGTGCCAGCGAAGGGACGGCCTTTGAGCAGTTCTTC,CASEGTAFEQFF
NA,TRBJ1-2,many,TRBV20-1,TGCAGTGCTAAGGGGGGAGCTAACTATGGCTACACCTTC,CSAKGGANYGYTF
NA,TRBJ1-1,NA,TRBV6-5,TGTGCCAGCAGCCAAGGGAGGGACACTGAAGCTTTCTTT,CASSQGRDTEAFF
TRBD2,TRBJ2-5,NA,TRBV7-2,TGTGCCAGCAGCTTATCCGGGACTAGCGGGGGTCAAGAGACCCAGTACTTC,CASSLSGTSGGQETQYF
TRBD2,TRBJ2-3,NA,TRBV7-2,TGTGCCAGCAGCTGGCCTAGCGGCGGCATAGATACGCAGTATTTT,CASSWPSGGIDTQYF
NA,TRBJ2-1,NA,TRBV7-2,TGTGCCAGCAGCTTAGAGGCGAACTTATACAATGAGCAGTTCTTC,CASSLEANLYNEQFF
TRBD1,TRBJ1-5,many,TRBV12-3/TRBV12-4,TGTGCCAGCAGTTTACAGGACAGGGGTTTTCAGCCCCAGCATTTT,CASSLQDRGFQPQHF
NA,TRBJ2-5,NA,TRBV6-6,TGTGCCAGCACCCCACAGGGTGACGTGGAGACCCAGTACTTC,CASTPQGDVETQYF
NA,TRBJ1-1,NA,TRBV7-2,TGTGCCAGCAGCTTAGTGGGGATCGGCACTGAAGCTTTCTTT,CASSLVGIGTEAFF
NA,TRBJ2-3,few,TRBV3-1,TGTGCCAGCAGCCAACCCGACGAGAACCCAGATACGCAGTATTTT,CASSQPDENPDTQYF
NA,TRBJ1-1,NA,TRBV7-3,TGTGCCAGCAGCCCATACACAGAAGAAAACACTGAAGCTTTCTTT,CASSPYTEENTEAFF
NA,TRBJ2-7,NA,TRBV12-3/TRBV12-4,TGTGCCAGCAGTTTATATCCCAAACGAAGGGACGAGCAGTACTTC,CASSLYPKRRDEQYF
NA,TRBJ1-5,NA,TRBV9,TGTGCCAGCGGAGACGGCCATCAGCCCCAGCATTTT,CASGDGHQPQHF
TRBD2,TRBJ2-3,many,TRBV3-1,TGTGCCAGCAGCCAAGGGGAGACTAGCGGATTGAGCACAGATACGCAGTATTTT,CASSQGETSGLSTDTQYF
NA,TRBJ2-6,few,TRBV2,TGTGCCGCCCGAGGGTCTGGGGCCAACGTCCTGACTTTC,CAARGSGANVLTF
NA,TRBJ2-2,few,TRBV11-3,TGTGCCAGCAGCTTAAGCAGGGGCGAGGGCACCGGGGAGCTGTTTTTT,CASSLSRGEGTGELFF
NA,TRBJ2-1,many,TRBV7-9,TGTGCCAGCAGCTTAGGATCCTATGAGCAGTTCTTC,CASSLGSYEQFF
NA,TRBJ2-2,few,TRBV4-3,TGCGCCAGCAGCCAAGGGGCATCCACCGGGGAGCTGTTTTTT,CASSQGASTGELFF